The clone carrying this TCR beta chain was seen only a few times. Its antigen is as yet unknown. Looked up from germline, CDR1 is ENHRY and CDR2 is SYGVKD. Trimming removed 4 bases from V and 4 bases from J; junction bases left unmatched: 10. This CDR3 is 16 amino acids long. Stated time point: persistent/refractory GD, antithyroid drugs over 5 years with positive TRAb. Construction of the TCR library relied on RNA isolated from PBMCs. The sample comes from a study of regulatory T cells in long-lasting Graves disease. General study results and limits: Patients with persistent disease showed a bias toward TRBV28, TRBJ1-2 and TRBJ2-5.

Libraries of TCR beta came from iRepertoire HTBI primers plus Arm-PCR of CDR3 regions. TCRdb called the multiplex PCR reads again in MiXCR, with one record for every CDR3 protein. This table has around 300,000 distinct CDR3 sequences, 22% appearing once. The starting material was peripheral blood mononuclear cells (PBMCs), obtained when the disease was refractory, from a patient treated with antithyroid drugs. The rearrangement links TRBV10-3 to TRBJ1-1, with TRBD1 matching 9 bases. The clonotype was recovered from a female donor with Graves disease. CDR3 sequence: CAISGGPTGGTTEAFF. The CDR3 DNA follows: TGTGCCATCAGTGGGGGCCCGACAGGGGGAACCACTGAAGCTTTCTTT.